The clone carrying this T cell receptor beta chain appeared a single time. Sequencing libraries for TCR beta were prepared with iRepertoire HTBI primers and Arm-PCR of CDR3 regions. TCRdb passed the multiplex PCR reads through MiXCR, listing each CDR3 protein once. Among about 530,000 distinct CDR3 sequences listed, 15% to 20% were seen once. This sample was included in a study of regulatory T cells in long-lasting Graves disease. This CDR3 is 14 amino acids long. Looked up from germline, CDR1 is SGDLS and CDR2 is YYNGEE. V was cut by 0 bases and J by 9 bases, with 12 bases left in between. Time point given: newly diagnosed GD, antithyroid drugs for less than 3 months. Scientists built the TCR library using RNA that was extracted from PBMCs. These same data were also listed under a study on T cells in Graves' hyperthyroidism and ophthalmopathy.

The sequence was obtained from a middle-aged woman with Graves disease. The specimen comprised peripheral blood mononuclear cells (PBMCs), sampled at new diagnosis, from a patient treated with antithyroid drugs. The chain uses TRBV9 and TRBJ1-4; D is undetermined. CDR3: CASSVGGGFQKLFF. The DNA of the CDR3 is TGTGCCAGCAGCGTAGGAGGAGGCTTCCAAAAACTGTTTTTT.